The 10 T cell receptor beta chains given below trace back to one sample, sequenced in a study of T cells after yellow fever vaccination. TCRdb reprocessed the 5' RACE reads with MiXCR, giving one entry per CDR3 protein. The sample has more than 350,000 distinct CDR3 sequences; roughly 12% are singletons. The material sequenced was PBMCs, taken on the day of the first yellow fever vaccination. The receptor set was obtained from a man between 18 and 29 years old who received the YFV17D yellow fever vaccine.

This clonotype has only a few counts. The V and J genes are TRBV7-9 and TRBJ1-2; 7 bases align to TRBD1. V dropped 6 bases and J dropped 1; count of bases not matched to a gene: 8. The germline V gene has CDR1 SEHNR and CDR2 FQNEAQ (reference sequence). The CDR3 sequence is 15 residues long. The CDR3 DNA follows: TGTGCCAGCAGGTCTTCAGGGGGTGTTAACTATGGCTACACCTTC. Protein sequence: CASRSSGGVNYGYTF.

The genes are TRBV2 and TRBJ2-7; no clear D gene. V gave up 5 bases and J gave up 9 bases, with 20 bases separating them. The CDR3 totals 14 residues. Germline CDR1 is SNHLY and CDR2 is FYNNEI. CDR3: CASSSTDPQNRQYF. Written as DNA, the CDR3 is TGTGCCAGCAGTTCAACGGATCCCCAGAATAGGCAGTACTTC.

This clonotype was seen a handful of times. This rearrangement joins TRBV19 to TRBJ1-5; D uncertain. Trimming cost V 7 bases and J 0 bases, with 13 bases left between them. CDR3 length: 15 residues. Germline loops: CDR1 LNHDA, CDR2 SQIVND (reference sequence). CDR3 sequence reads: CASKWKGSSNQPQHF. The CDR3 DNA follows: TGTGCCAGTAAGTGGAAGGGAAGTAGCAATCAGCCCCAGCATTTT.

This chain links TRBV6-6 with TRBJ2-1; D gene unclear. The CDR3 covers 10 residues. CDR1 and CDR2 (germline): MNHNY, SVGAGI (reference sequence). The V end lost 7 bases, the J end lost 8 bases, and 6 bases lay between the germline ends. Here the CDR3 reads CASKEDEQFF. The CDR3, as DNA: TGTGCCAGCAAAGAAGATGAGCAGTTCTTC.

The gene calls are TRBV4-2 and TRBJ2-1, with D perhaps TRBD1 (6 bases). The CDR3 spans 17 residues. Germline lookup yields CDR1 LGHNA and CDR2 YNFKEQ. V lost 3 bases, J lost 0 bases, and 15 bases lay in between. CDR3 protein: CASSQPWGQHSYNEQFF. The CDR3 bases are TGTGCCAGCAGCCAGCCTTGGGGACAACACTCCTACAATGAGCAGTTCTTC.

CDR3 sequence (DNA): TGTGCCAGCAGTTTCGGGGGGGCAGTCGCAGATACGCAGTATTTT. This codes for CASSFGGAVADTQYF. The genes are TRBV12-3 or TRBV12-4 and TRBJ2-3; 8 bases agree with TRBD2. Trimming removed 3 bases from V and 4 bases from J; junction bases left unmatched: 6. The CDR3 consists of 15 residues.

This chain connects TRBV4-1 to TRBJ2-1; perhaps TRBD2 as D (6 bases). Between the trimmed V and J ends, which lost 4 bases and 4 bases, there was a span of 14 bases. The CDR3 consists of 15 residues. Germline V CDR1 and CDR2: MGHRA, YSYEKL. Here the CDR3 DNA reads TGCGCCAGCAGCCTGGGAGGAACCCGATACAATGAGCAGTTCTTC. It translates to CASSLGGTRYNEQFF.

This clonotype was found a few times. This is likely an artifact of a read error, given a far larger clone one base away. The chain uses TRBV7-8 and TRBJ2-1; D unclear. This CDR3 has 13 residues. CDR1 is SGHVS, CDR2 FQNEAQ, per germline. The V end lost 1 base, the J end lost 5 bases, and 6 bases lay between the germline ends. CDR3 amino acids: CASSLGRHNEQFF. CDR3 DNA: TGTGCCAGCAGCTTAGGACGGCACAATGAGCAGTTCTTC. Combining the CDR3 with reference TRBV7-8 and TRBJ2-1 gives the whole variable domain GAGVSQSPRYKVAKRGQDVALRCDPISGHVSLFWYQQALGQGPEFLTYFQNEAQLDKSGLPSDRFFAERPEGSVSTLKIQRTQQEDSAVYLCASSLGRHNEQFFGPGTRLTVL.

The chain recombines TRBV25-1 with TRBJ1-4; TRBD1 agrees at 7 bases. Losses at the gene ends were 3 bases for V and 8 bases for J; bases not matched to a gene: 6. This CDR3 has 14 amino acids. The germline gives CDR1 MGHDK, CDR2 SYGVNS. The CDR3 loop is CASSDYRGVEKLFF. CDR3 sequence (DNA): TGTGCCAGCAGTGACTACAGGGGTGTCGAAAAACTGTTTTTT.

This clonotype has at least ten counts. J is TRBJ1-4 and V is TRBV29-1; D is possibly TRBD1 (5 bases). CDR1 is SQVTM and CDR2 is ANQGSEA in the germline V gene. The CDR3 covers 11 residues. Trimming left V 6 bases short and J 8 bases short, with 10 bases between. This chain's CDR3 is CSVAWGEKLFF. Written as DNA, the CDR3 is TGCAGCGTCGCCTGGGGGGAAAAACTGTTTTTT.